This TCR beta chain derives from a study of spatial heterogeneity in lung cancer (dated by TCRdb to between 2017 and 2020). About the investigation overall: More beta-chain than alpha-chain transcripts were consistently detected, likely reflecting higher beta-chain transcript abundance. In tumor regions, TCR transcript counts showed a strong correlation with a T cell transcriptional module score from matched bulk RNA-seq. Both alpha and beta chains were TCR-sequenced in 200 to 250 tumor regions, some 64 matched nontumor lung samples and some 56 PBMC samples obtained at surgery. In non-small cell lung cancer, the study made a quantitative comparison of TCR alpha and beta repertoires among multiple tumor regions, matched nontumor lung and blood. TCR repertoire features were related to nonsynonymous mutation counts determined by whole-exome sequencing of tumor tissue. In the raw uncorrected reads, each unique combination of TCR and UMI appeared more than ten times on average.

The time point label here, explained by the study, means: sample taken at primary tumor resection. Donors were some 78 patients with early-stage, untreated non-small cell lung cancer from the lung TRACERx cohort. For TCR sequencing, whole RNA was extracted from tumor and nontumor lung tissue, or from cryopreserved PBMC samples, and no cell sorting was done. Only patients for whom sufficient RNA was available from at least two tumor regions were selected for TCR sequencing. Before selection, tumor and adjacent nontumor lung specimens were reviewed by a lung pathologist. Broader findings and caveats from the paper: A correlation was observed between the number of expanded intratumoral alpha and beta TCRs and the tumor nonsynonymous mutation count. Confirming at a functional level the hypothesis that regional TCRs recognize regional mutations was considered to require additional single-cell paired TCR alpha and beta sequencing. TCR-seq coverage of tumor T cells was estimated to be only roughly 7% for alpha chains and about 12% for beta chains. Counts of ubiquitous and regional expanded TCRs were found to correlate with counts of ubiquitous and regional nonsynonymous mutations, respectively.

This clonotype was seen ten or more times. Its specific antigen is unknown. The record has no base qualities; no much larger clone is one base away. The germline V gene provides CDR1 LGHNA and CDR2 YNFKEQ. At the junction V is shortened by 0 bases and J by 4 bases, with 9 bases in between. The CDR3 goes from the cysteine to the phenylalanine over 14 residues. Only the CDR3 region is kept as DNA, spanning 42 bases read in frame from base 1. Library prep was done by 5' RACE. Sequencer: NextSeq 500. The TCR library protocol attached a unique molecular identifier to each TCR cDNA molecule to allow correction of PCR and sequencing errors. The source study handled its data this way. Decombinator tools were used for TCR identification, UMI-based error correction and CDR3 extraction. Expanded TCRs were defined as those above a frequency of 2 per 1,000, corresponding to the top 1% of the tumor frequency distribution. Expanded tumor TCRs statistically deemed absent (corrected P<0.05) from at least one tumor region were classed as regional, and all other expanded tumor TCRs were classed as ubiquitous. Rényi diversity was computed with the R vegan package after subsampling each repertoire 100 times to 5,000 TCRs. To build CDR3 similarity networks, amino acid triplet string-kernel similarity was used, and CDR3s were connected when their pairwise similarity was above 0.82. Starting from the raw public reads, TCRdb applied fastp trimming at Q25, assembled clones with MiXCR and retained in-frame beta chains. CDR3 protein sequences are deduplicated, and each keeps its most common genes and DNA. For this entry, the V and J calls and clone size follow TCRdb and not the study's own pipeline. The sample table contains around 15,000 distinct CDR3 sequences; only one count was recorded for approximately 6.3% of them. Roughly a fifth of the sample is taken by the ten largest.

This TCR was recovered from a female donor with early-stage non-small cell lung cancer. The chain employs TRBV4-2 and TRBJ1-2; TRBD1 could be the D gene, as 6 bases match. The input for sequencing was lung tumor tissue, taken at surgery. The sequenced DNA: TGTGCCAGCAGCCAAGATCGGACAGCCTATGGCTACACCTTC. Translated, it reads CASSQDRTAYGYTF.